One TCR beta chain is described in this entry. Produced via immunoSEQ multiplex PCR; TCRdb's table is partial and in-frame only. The sample yields approximately 500,000 clones, roughly 95% seen once. These data originate in a study of shared clonotypes between healthy human individuals. Deletions cut 1 base from V and 5 bases from J, with 9 bases between. Germline lookup yields CDR1 SEHNR and CDR2 FQNEAQ (reference sequence). The CDR3 runs to 14 residues. This sequence was found in a woman in her 30s in good health. The chain is built from TRBV7-9 and TRBJ1-3; D perhaps matches TRBD1 (5 bases). Sequencing used naive CD4+ T cells sorted from blood. Subset here: CD45RA+ positively selected. Written as DNA, the CDR3 is TGTGCCAGCAGCTTAGAGACAGCCAGAAACACCATATATTTT. Protein product: CASSLETARNTIYF.